Listed below are T cell receptor beta chains from one sample, sequenced in a study of human thymus T cells. TCRdb keeps only in-frame clones here, not all; method: immunoSEQ multiplex PCR. The table includes 60,000 to 75,000 clones, approximately 95% detected once. The specimen was thymus tissue. The receptors come from a girl under three years old with a congenital heart defect but otherwise immunologically healthy. The CDR3 runs from the conserved cysteine through the conserved F or W.

j_call: TRBJ2-5; v_call: TRBV5-1; cdr3_aa: CASSLDQETQYF
j_call: TRBJ2-7; v_call: TRBV2; cdr3_aa: CASSDGQGKSEQYF
j_call: TRBJ2-1; v_call: TRBV10-3; cdr3_aa: CAISILAGGPNEQFF
j_call: TRBJ2-3; v_call: TRBV7-9; cdr3_aa: CASSLANTDTQYF
j_call: TRBJ1-1; v_call: TRBV5-1; cdr3_aa: CASSFRTGSEMNTEAFF
j_call: TRBJ2-1; v_call: TRBV14; cdr3_aa: CASSQEERGQFF
j_call: TRBJ1-1; v_call: TRBV29-1; cdr3_aa: CSVAGATEAFF
j_call: TRBJ2-1; v_call: TRBV7-3; cdr3_aa: CASSCSGRVHEQFF
j_call: TRBJ2-2; v_call: TRBV27; cdr3_aa: CASSAPGRPLTAERSNTGELFF
j_call: TRBJ1-2; v_call: TRBV29-1; cdr3_aa: CSVENPRVGRWAASYGYTF
j_call: TRBJ1-3; v_call: TRBV4-2; cdr3_aa: CASSQERSGNTIYF
j_call: TRBJ2-5; v_call: TRBV28; cdr3_aa: CASQGVGLVGQETQYF
j_call: TRBJ1-6; v_call: TRBV5-6; cdr3_aa: CASSFSGTGTSNHF
j_call: TRBJ2-1; v_call: TRBV18; cdr3_aa: CASSPRVSQQFF
j_call: TRBJ2-7; v_call: TRBV4-1; cdr3_aa: CASSQDRDLLYEQYF
j_call: TRBJ2-6; v_call: TRBV7-2; cdr3_aa: CASSLATAFGANVLTF
j_call: TRBJ1-2; v_call: TRBV7-9; cdr3_aa: CASSPDRVCYGYTF
j_call: TRBJ1-2; v_call: TRBV30; cdr3_aa: CAWSNSGDADGYTF
j_call: TRBJ2-1; v_call: TRBV4-1; cdr3_aa: CASSRVAGGCNNEQFF
j_call: TRBJ2-1; v_call: TRBV14; cdr3_aa: CASSPYPRSGDSSYNEQFF
j_call: TRBJ2-7; v_call: TRBV11-1; cdr3_aa: CASSLGTDTYEQYF
j_call: TRBJ1-2; v_call: TRBV7-9; cdr3_aa: CASRPPGQGLYGYTF
j_call: TRBJ2-3; v_call: TRBV29-1; cdr3_aa: CSVDVRREFSGDTQYF
j_call: TRBJ2-1; v_call: TRBV12-5; cdr3_aa: CASGRSYEQFF
j_call: TRBJ2-2; v_call: TRBV7-3; cdr3_aa: CASRRGREGSTGELFF
j_call: TRBJ2-2; v_call: TRBV7-9; cdr3_aa: CASSPSWTSSFQTGELFF
j_call: TRBJ1-2; v_call: TRBV5-6; cdr3_aa: CASSLGQDIGGYTF
j_call: TRBJ2-1; v_call: TRBV4-3; cdr3_aa: CASSQEWVAGIGNEQFF
j_call: TRBJ2-2; v_call: TRBV5-4; cdr3_aa: CASSLVAGNTGELFF
j_call: TRBJ2-1; v_call: TRBV14; cdr3_aa: CASSHQTSGEPTKSNEQFF
j_call: TRBJ2-6; v_call: TRBV4-3; cdr3_aa: CASSQERQVIGANVLTF
j_call: TRBJ1-5; v_call: TRBV18; cdr3_aa: CASSPHGQVFDQPQHF
j_call: TRBJ2-7; v_call: TRBV12-5; cdr3_aa: CASGAGTGLYEQYF
j_call: TRBJ2-7; v_call: TRBV7-2; cdr3_aa: CASSPFAHPYEQYF
j_call: TRBJ1-1; v_call: TRBV30; cdr3_aa: CAWRTVKGAFF
j_call: TRBJ1-3; v_call: TRBV5-5; cdr3_aa: CASSPRTGLSGNTIYF
j_call: TRBJ2-7; v_call: TRBV19; cdr3_aa: CASSIAWDRTTYEQYF
j_call: TRBJ2-7; v_call: TRBV2; cdr3_aa: CASSRGAPEQYF
j_call: TRBJ2-7; v_call: TRBV27; cdr3_aa: CASSTTLAGGYEQYF
j_call: TRBJ1-3; v_call: TRBV29-1; cdr3_aa: CSVEGGSGNTIYF
j_call: TRBJ2-2; v_call: TRBV19; cdr3_aa: CASSMGKDGELFF